The 32 T cell receptor beta chains presented below share a single source sample, sequenced in a study of blood T cell repertoires in COVID-19. The protocol was immunoSEQ multiplex PCR, while the TCRdb copy is restricted to in-frame clones and leaves out a portion. Of 200,000 to 300,000 clones in the sample, nearly 85% are singletons; the top ten hold 5.5%. The sample taken for sequencing was peripheral blood. These receptors all stem from a human donor in a cohort sampled during active COVID-19.

The chain uses TRBV6-1 and TRBJ1-5; D is ambiguous. Germline lookup yields CDR1 MNHNS and CDR2 SASEGT. This CDR3 region has 17 residues. The ends were cut back, 4 bases at V and 7 bases at J, with 23 bases in the middle. CDR3 protein: CASSAGTNTLRIQPQHF. CDR3 coding DNA: TGTGCCAGCAGTGCGGGAACAAACACCCTCCGGATCCAGCCCCAGCATTTT.

This chain's CDR3 is CASSSSGRTVVEETQYF. The CDR3 nucleotides read TGTGCCAGCAGTTCTAGCGGGAGAACAGTAGTGGAAGAGACCCAGTACTTC. The rearrangement joins TRBV28 to TRBJ2-5, with TRBD2 identical over 10 bases. The CDR3 has 17 residues. The V and J ends lost 4 bases and 3 bases, in that order; junction bases with no gene match: 11. Per germline, CDR1 MDHEN and CDR2 SYDVKM.

As for this clone: The sample contains more than one DNA sequence encoding this CDR3. This sequence joins TRBV6-1 and TRBJ1-2; tentative D call: TRBD1 (5 bases). Germline lookup yields CDR1 MNHNS and CDR2 SASEGT. The CDR3 length is 13 residues. Trimming took off 2 bases at V and 5 bases at J, with 9 bases between the two ends. CDR3 in amino acids: CASSERGRYGYTF. The CDR3 bases are TGTGCCAGCAGTGAAAGGGGAAGGTATGGCTACACCTTC.

J is TRBJ1-1 and V is TRBV7-3, with D possibly being TRBD1 (6 bases). The CDR3 is 14 amino acids. Germline V gene sequence: CDR1 SGHTA, CDR2 FQGTGA. V shed 3 bases and J shed 1 base, with 9 bases lying between them. The CDR3 DNA reads TGTGCCAGCAGCTTGGGACAATCGAACACTGAAGCTTTCTTT. Amino acids: CASSLGQSNTEAFF.

The rearrangement joins TRBV5-6 to TRBJ1-5; 8 positions agree with TRBD1. The germline V gene has CDR1 SGHDT and CDR2 YYEEEE. This CDR3 has 14 residues. With V trimmed by 0 bases and J by 7 bases, 3 bases remained unmatched. The CDR3 loop is CASSLDRGKQPQHF. The CDR3, as DNA: TGTGCCAGCAGCTTGGACAGGGGGAAACAGCCCCAGCATTTT.

The rearrangement uses TRBV10-2 and TRBJ2-7, with 7 bases aligning to TRBD2. V dropped 2 bases and J dropped 10; count of bases not matched to a gene: 5. Germline CDR1 WSHSY, CDR2 SAAADI. This CDR3 has 12 residues. The DNA of the CDR3 is TGCGCCAGCAGTGAGCGGGCGGGGGTCCAGTACTTC. Encoded protein: CASSERAGVQYF.

The CDR3 bases are TGCAGCGTTGTGAGGCTGCTGACCGGGGAGCTGTTTTTT. Residues: CSVVRLLTGELFF. The J gene is TRBJ2-2, the V gene TRBV29-1; D gene unclear. The CDR3 has 13 residues. CDR1 and CDR2 from the germline V gene are SQVTM and ANQGSEA. V lost 4 bases and J 5 bases, leaving 11 bases between the germline ends.

V and J are TRBV5-4 and TRBJ2-7; the match to TRBD1 covers 7 bases. CDR1 and CDR2 from the germline V gene are SGHNT and YYREEE (reference sequence). This CDR3 is 14 amino acids long. Trimming took 4 bases from V and 6 from J; bases not matched to a gene: 10. The CDR3 region is CASSPPSAGGEQYF. The CDR3 DNA reads as TGTGCCAGCAGCCCCCCTTCGGCAGGGGGCGAGCAGTACTTC.

This chain uses TRBV11-2 with TRBJ2-7; D may be TRBD1 (6 bases). CDR3 length: 14 amino acids. From germline, CDR1 is SGHAT and CDR2 FQNNGV. V dropped 3 bases and J dropped 5 bases, with 14 bases sitting between them. The CDR3 loop reads CASSLLLQGNEQYF. The CDR3 nucleotides read TGTGCCAGCAGCTTGTTACTCCAGGGGAACGAGCAGTACTTC. The entire variable domain, with the rest obtained from reference TRBV11-2 and TRBJ2-7, is as follows: EAGVAQSPRYKIIEKRQSVAFWCNPISGHATLYWYQQILGQGPKLLIQFQNNGVVDDSQLPKDRFSAERLKGVDSTLKIQPAKLEDSAVYLCASSLLLQGNEQYFGPGTRLTVT.

This clone appeared a few times. V is TRBV6-5 and J is TRBJ2-7; maybe TRBD2 (6 bases). Germline V gene sequence: CDR1 MNHEY, CDR2 SVGAGI. The CDR3 extends over 12 amino acids. V lost 8 bases to trimming and J lost 3 bases, with 11 bases between them. CDR3 sequence reads: CASRGENYEQYF. The DNA of the CDR3 is TGTGCCAGCCGCGGGGAAAACTACGAGCAGTACTTC.

This chain uses TRBV5-1 with TRBJ2-5; 11 nucleotides match TRBD1. The CDR3 is 16 residues long. The V segment lost 2 bases and the J segment 2 bases; nucleotides outside the gene matches: 5. Germline V gene data show CDR1 as SGHRS and CDR2 as YFSETQ. In DNA, the CDR3 is TGCGCCAGCAGCTTTGGACAGGGGGCGAATCAAGAGACCCAGTACTTC. Its translation is CASSFGQGANQETQYF.

In its sample, this clone was seen once. V usage is TRBV18 and J usage is TRBJ2-5, with D maybe TRBD2 (6 bases). CDR3 length: 16 residues. Deletions cut 0 bases from V and 7 bases from J, with 18 bases between. CDR1 and CDR2 (germline): KGHSH, LQKENI. CDR3 coding DNA: TGTGCCAGCTCACCACCGGACTCAGGGTTCGGGGGGACCCAGTACTTC. It codes for CASSPPDSGFGGTQYF.

The genes are TRBV5-1 and TRBJ2-1; 10 nucleotides line up with TRBD2. Germline assignment: CDR1 SGHRS and CDR2 YFSETQ. The CDR3 loop spans 14 amino acids. Trimming at V came to 0 bases and at J to 9 bases, leaving 3 bases not matched to a gene. CDR3 loop: CASSLASGRGEQFF. As DNA, the CDR3 is TGCGCCAGCAGCTTGGCTAGCGGGAGAGGTGAGCAGTTCTTC.

The chain uses TRBV29-1 and TRBJ1-2; D is unresolved. The CDR3 consists of 11 residues. In germline, CDR1 is SQVTM, CDR2 ANQGSEA. The V end was cut by 4 bases, the J end by 0 bases, with 3 bases between. The CDR3 DNA reads TGCAGCGTTGCCACTAACTATGGCTACACCTTC. As protein: CSVATNYGYTF.

The chain links TRBV27 to TRBJ1-2; D is unresolved. This CDR3 is built from 13 residues. Between the trimmed V and J ends, which lost 3 bases and 7 bases, there was a span of 12 bases. Germline CDR1 is MNHEY and CDR2 is SMNVEV (reference sequence). This chain's CDR3 is CASSLEGSRGYTF. The CDR3 nucleotides are TGTGCCAGCAGTTTGGAGGGATCTCGTGGCTACACCTTC.

The gene calls are TRBV5-4 and TRBJ1-1; D remains unclear. Germline loops: CDR1 SGHNT, CDR2 YYREEE (reference sequence). The CDR3 runs 15 residues. The ends were cut back, 4 bases at V and 0 bases at J, with 13 bases in the middle. The CDR3 DNA reads TGTGCCAGCAGCCCCTCGGAAGGAGTGAACACTGAAGCTTTCTTT. Translation gives CASSPSEGVNTEAFF.

The chain combines TRBV6-2 or TRBV6-3 with TRBJ1-4; D unclear. Germline CDR1 MNHEY, CDR2 SVGEGT. The CDR3 runs 16 residues. Trimming took off 6 bases at V and 10 bases at J, with 24 bases between the two ends. The CDR3 protein is CASSSGFGVSKTKLFF. For the CDR3, the DNA is TGTGCCAGCAGCTCGGGGTTTGGGGTATCGAAGACAAAACTGTTTTTT.

The rearrangement links TRBV5-4 to TRBJ2-5; 7 bases fit TRBD1. Germline trimming cut 10 bases from V and 2 bases from J; bases unmatched to any gene: 8. This CDR3 contains 13 residues. The V gene's germline CDR1 is SGHNT and CDR2 YYREEE (reference sequence). Here the CDR3 reads CAGLQQGQETQYF. CDR3 coding DNA: TGTGCCGGATTGCAACAGGGGCAAGAGACCCAGTACTTC.

The V and J genes are TRBV28 and TRBJ1-5; TRBD1 matches 9 bases. J gave up 4 bases and V 6 bases, and 1 base lay outside the gene matches. This CDR3 has 13 amino acids. Germline V gives CDR1 MDHEN, CDR2 SYDVKM. CDR3 DNA sequence: TGTGCCAGCAGCGACAGGGGGAATCAGCCCCAGCATTTT. Translated: CASSDRGNQPQHF. The entire variable domain, with the rest obtained from reference TRBV28 and TRBJ1-5, is as follows: DVKVTQSSRYLVKRTGEKVFLECVQDMDHENMFWYRQDPGLGLRLIYFSYDVKMKEKGDIPEGYSVSREKKERFSLILESASTNQTSMYLCASSDRGNQPQHFGDGTRLSIL.

V is TRBV5-1 and J is TRBJ1-4; no clear D gene. V was shortened by 0 bases and J by 5 bases, with 11 bases between the two germline ends. The CDR3 contains 15 residues. The germline V gene has CDR1 SGHRS and CDR2 YFSETQ. The CDR3 loop reads CASSLDRHANEKLFF. CDR3 bases: TGCGCCAGCAGCTTGGACCGACATGCGAATGAAAAACTGTTTTTT.

The chain uses TRBV28 and TRBJ2-7; tentative D call: TRBD1 (6 bases). Germline values: CDR1 MDHEN, CDR2 SYDVKM. Trimming took 2 bases from V and 2 from J, leaving 10 bases between them. The length of the CDR3 is 14 residues. The CDR3 DNA reads TGTGCCAGCAGTTTACTCGGACAGACCTACGAGCAGTACTTC. Protein: CASSLLGQTYEQYF.

The rearrangement links TRBV28 to TRBJ1-5; 7 bases map to TRBD1. The CDR3 covers 15 residues. V was pared by 5 bases and J by 5 bases, with 9 bases of the junction left unmatched. Germline V gene sequence: CDR1 MDHEN, CDR2 SYDVKM. The CDR3: CASSRTGTEYQPQHF. In DNA, the CDR3 is TGTGCCAGCAGTAGAACCGGGACAGAATATCAGCCCCAGCATTTT.

This sequence joins TRBV12-5 and TRBJ2-7, with 7 bases identical to TRBD1. Germline loops: CDR1 LGHNT, CDR2 FRNRAP. The CDR3 sequence is 13 residues long. With V trimmed by 6 bases and J by 3 bases, 5 bases remained unmatched. The chain's CDR3 is CASGPGQHYEQYF. CDR3 DNA: TGTGCTAGTGGGCCGGGACAGCACTACGAGCAGTACTTC.

This chain uses TRBV9 with TRBJ1-3, with a weak D call TRBD1 (5 bases). CDR1 is SGDLS, CDR2 YYNGEE, per germline. The germline V and J ends were trimmed by 1 base and 0 bases, with 20 bases remaining between them. This CDR3 region has 19 residues. CDR3 bases: TGTGCCAGCAGCGTATCTTCGGCATCAGACAGCCGCTCTGGAAACACCATATATTTT. Translating gives CASSVSSASDSRSGNTIYF.

V usage is TRBV27 and J usage is TRBJ1-3, with D unclear. Germline CDR1 is MNHEY and CDR2 is SMNVEV (reference sequence). The V end was cut by 2 bases, the J end by 2 bases, with 10 bases between. The CDR3 runs 15 residues. CDR3: CASSLDAGTGNTIYF. CDR3 nucleotides: TGTGCCAGCAGTTTAGACGCGGGTACTGGAAACACCATATATTTT.

The sample holds many counts of this clone. The V and J genes are TRBV5-4 and TRBJ2-1, with D possibly TRBD2 on 6 matching bases. Trimming shortened V by 0 bases and J by 8 bases, and 15 bases separated the two germline ends. Germline values: CDR1 SGHNT, CDR2 YYREEE (reference sequence). The CDR3 extends over 15 amino acids. The CDR3 DNA reads TGTGCCAGCAGCTTGGCGAAAACTAGCAGGGATGAGCAGTTCTTC. It specifies CASSLAKTSRDEQFF.

The chain joins TRBV14 to TRBJ2-1; possible D gene TRBD2, 5 bases. Germline V gene data show CDR1 as SGHDN and CDR2 as FVKESK. The V end lost 0 bases, the J end lost 4 bases, and 13 bases lay between the germline ends. The CDR3 extends over 16 amino acids. The CDR3 sequence: CASSQENIGSYNEQFF. The CDR3 coding sequence is TGTGCCAGCAGCCAAGAAAATATTGGGAGTTACAATGAGCAGTTCTTC.

This sequence joins TRBV5-6 and TRBJ2-5; D not certain. With 4 bases removed from V and 4 bases from J, the gap between germline ends came to 11 bases. CDR1 SGHDT and CDR2 YYEEEE come from the germline V gene. The CDR3 is made up of 13 amino acids. The CDR3 DNA reads TGTGCCAGCAGCCGAGTAACCCGAGAGACCCAGTACTTC. Encoded protein: CASSRVTRETQYF.

Many counts were recorded for this clone. This chain joins TRBV24-1 and TRBJ1-2, with 7 positions matching TRBD1. The CDR3 contains 15 residues. Germline V lookup: CDR1 KGHDR, CDR2 SFDVKD. Trimming cost V 4 bases and J 3 bases; bases outside gene matches: 7. The CDR3 DNA reads as TGTGCCACCAGTGACCACAGGGGTGGGGACTATGGCTACACCTTC. It is translated as CATSDHRGGDYGYTF.

The rearrangement links TRBV27 to TRBJ1-6; TRBD1 aligns across 7 bases. Trimming removed 6 bases from V and 9 bases from J; junction bases left unmatched: 11. This CDR3 has 15 residues. Germline CDR1 and CDR2: MNHEY and SMNVEV (reference sequence). CDR3 region: CASSRDRDYRSPLHF. In nucleotides, the CDR3 is TGTGCCAGCAGCCGAGACAGGGATTATCGTTCACCCCTCCACTTT.

This clone was picked up a small number of times. This rearrangement joins TRBV6-2 or TRBV6-3 to TRBJ1-2, with 8 bases that match TRBD1. V dropped 4 bases and J dropped 1; count of bases not matched to a gene: 14. CDR3 length equals 18 residues. CDR1 is MNHEY and CDR2 is SVGEGT in the germline V gene. CDR3 protein: CASSWATGGNPNNYGYTF. The CDR3 DNA reads as TGTGCCAGCAGTTGGGCCACAGGGGGAAACCCTAATAACTATGGCTACACCTTC.

The chain is built from TRBV18 and TRBJ2-1; 14 positions match TRBD2. This CDR3 is 18 amino acids long. CDR1 is KGHSH and CDR2 is LQKENI in the germline V gene. J was trimmed by 4 bases and V by 6 bases; bases with no gene match: 11. This CDR3 reads CASSQAGTSGGFYNEQFF. Here the CDR3 DNA reads TGTGCCAGCTCTCAAGCCGGGACTAGCGGGGGCTTTTACAATGAGCAGTTCTTC.